A single sample gave rise to the 3 T cell receptor beta chains below, sequenced in a study of CD8 T cells in Susac syndrome. The RNA input was roughly 0.45 to 1 ug, and it was reverse transcribed with random hexamers. TCRdb reprocessed the immunoSEQ multiplex PCR reads via MiXCR and lists one record per CDR3 protein. This repertoire shows under 350,000 distinct CDR3 sequences, approximately 90% found once; its top ten account for less than 0.08%. The sample taken for sequencing was CD4+ T cells from PBMCs. The receptors here all came from a human donor with multiple sclerosis.

This chain links TRBV19 with TRBJ1-1, with D hard to call. The CDR3 consists of 12 residues. Per the germline V gene, CDR1 is LNHDA and CDR2 is SQIVND (reference sequence). V lost 5 bases, J lost 3 bases, and 7 bases lay in between. CDR3 DNA: TGTGCCAGTAGTTTCACGGACACTGAAGCTTTCTTT. Translation: CASSFTDTEAFF.

This chain joins TRBV7-2 and TRBJ1-1; D not certain. The CDR3 contains 18 residues. Trimming shortened V by 5 bases and J by 0 bases, and 22 bases separated the two germline ends. Germline V lookup: CDR1 SGHTA, CDR2 FQGNSA. Here the CDR3 reads CASSTHRGSLSMNTEAFF. The CDR3 nucleotides read TGTGCCAGCAGCACTCACCGGGGTTCGCTATCCATGAACACTGAAGCTTTCTTT. The whole variable domain, filled in from reference TRBV7-2 and TRBJ1-1, reads GAGVSQSPSNKVTEKGKDVELRCDPISGHTALYWYRQSLGQGLEFLIYFQGNSAPDKSGLPSDRFSAERTGGSVSTLTIQRTQQEDSAVYLCASSTHRGSLSMNTEAFFGQGTRLTVV.

The chain employs TRBV4-1 and TRBJ2-1, with 9 bases identical to TRBD2. Germline CDR1 MGHRA, CDR2 YSYEKL. V shed 3 bases and J 5 bases; nucleotides not matched to a gene: 8. This CDR3 has 16 amino acids. The CDR3 bases are TGCGCCAGCAGCCAGGCGGGGGGGCGGCGCCACAATGAGCAGTTCTTC. Its protein is CASSQAGGRRHNEQFF.